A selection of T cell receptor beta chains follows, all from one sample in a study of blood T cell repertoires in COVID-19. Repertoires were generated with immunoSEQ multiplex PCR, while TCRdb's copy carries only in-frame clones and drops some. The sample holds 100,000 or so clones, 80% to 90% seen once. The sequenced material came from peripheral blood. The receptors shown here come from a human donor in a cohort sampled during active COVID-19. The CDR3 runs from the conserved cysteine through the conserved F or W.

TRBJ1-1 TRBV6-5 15 CASSYSQVTNTEAFF
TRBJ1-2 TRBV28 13 CASSLDRVGGYTF
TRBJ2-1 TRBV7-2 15 CASSSTASSYNEQFF
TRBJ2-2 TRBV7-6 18 CASSSPLGDKGTTGELFF
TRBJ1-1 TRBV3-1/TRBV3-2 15 CASSQSRGSLAEAFF
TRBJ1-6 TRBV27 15 CASSLGGVGNSPLHF
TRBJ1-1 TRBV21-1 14 CASSSRTGWTEAFF
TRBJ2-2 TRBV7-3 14 CASSLIFGSGELFF
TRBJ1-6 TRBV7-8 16 CASSLQLIRRNSPLHF
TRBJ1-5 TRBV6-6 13 CASSLTRNQPQHF
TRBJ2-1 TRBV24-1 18 CATSDSDRPFSSYNEQFF
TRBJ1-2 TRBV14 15 CASSQSMTSGDGYTF
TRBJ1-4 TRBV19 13 CASSDRGLEKLFF
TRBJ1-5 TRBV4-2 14 CASSESGGNQPQHF
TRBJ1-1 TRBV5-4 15 CASSPKPRLEGEAFF
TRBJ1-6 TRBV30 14 CAWSVLRVGSPLHF
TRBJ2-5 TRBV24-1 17 CATSDLSQGAEQETQYF
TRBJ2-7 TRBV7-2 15 CASSLGASWSGQQYF
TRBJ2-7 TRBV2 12 CASSEWPYEQYF
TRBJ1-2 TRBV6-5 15 CASSLNGPGDYGYTF
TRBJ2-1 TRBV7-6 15 CASSGRTRGHNEQFF
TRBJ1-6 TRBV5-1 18 CASSQSTGTGGWNSPLHF
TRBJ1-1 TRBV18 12 CASSPLITEAFF
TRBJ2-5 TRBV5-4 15 CASSPALGGMETQYF
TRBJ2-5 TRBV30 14 CAWGTGTGGETQYF
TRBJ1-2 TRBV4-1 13 CASSPGQRIGYTF
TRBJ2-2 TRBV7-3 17 CASSLTWAPANTGELFF
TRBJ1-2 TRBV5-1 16 CASSLGEVGAMDGYTF
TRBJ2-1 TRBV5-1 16 CASSLASGGYYNEQFF
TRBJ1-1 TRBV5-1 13 CASSHTRVTEAFF
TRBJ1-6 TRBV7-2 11 CASSLGQELNF
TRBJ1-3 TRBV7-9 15 CASSPGTGVGNTIYF
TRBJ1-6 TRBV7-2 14 CASSLALAESPLHF
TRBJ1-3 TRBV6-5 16 CASSYTGGISGNTIYF
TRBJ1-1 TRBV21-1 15 CASSIWTEMNTEAFF
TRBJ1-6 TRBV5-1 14 CASSLEGQNSPLHF
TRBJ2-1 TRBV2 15 CASKLGLAGGREQFF
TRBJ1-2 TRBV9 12 CASAEDNYGYTF
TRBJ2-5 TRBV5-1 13 CASSLPASGTQYF
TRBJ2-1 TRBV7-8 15 CASSPWLAGGGEQFF
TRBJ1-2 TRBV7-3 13 CASSPGQGSGYTF
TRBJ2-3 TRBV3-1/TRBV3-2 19 CASSPTREPAGGYTDTQYF
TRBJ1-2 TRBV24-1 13 CATSTGGFYGYTF
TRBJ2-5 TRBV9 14 CASSVRTSAETQYF
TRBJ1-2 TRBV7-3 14 CASSLRRAHYGYTF
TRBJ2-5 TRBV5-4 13 CASSPDYQETQYF
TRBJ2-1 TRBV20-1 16 CSASFKRGSLVDEQFF
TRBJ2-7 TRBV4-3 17 CASSQEASGDPFYEQYF
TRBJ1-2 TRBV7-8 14 CASSVLQVNYGYTF
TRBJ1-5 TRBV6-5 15 CASSSPGQPNQPQHF
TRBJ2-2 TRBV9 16 CASSVTGQGWAGELFF
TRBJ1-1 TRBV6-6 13 CASSKYSNTEAFF
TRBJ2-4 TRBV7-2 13 CASSLGIETIQYF
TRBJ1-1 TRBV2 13 CASRREGKTEAFF
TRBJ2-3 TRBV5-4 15 CASSLVTGDTDTQYF
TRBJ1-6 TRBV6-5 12 CASSYPGSPLHF
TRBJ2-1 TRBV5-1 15 CASRRTSGGENEQFF
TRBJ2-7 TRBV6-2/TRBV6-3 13 CASSRTAPYEQYF
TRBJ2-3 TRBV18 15 CASSRTSGGTDTQYF
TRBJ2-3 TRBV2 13 CAISGQGTDTQYF